This T cell receptor (beta chain) was observed in a study of cytomegalovirus exposure and HLA in healthy donors. Study-level results: Associated with cytomegalovirus, according to the listing, were 164 TCR beta chains.

Vbeta (60) and Jbeta (13) primers were used in the PCR. Data came from immunoSEQ multiplex PCR; TCRdb stores just in-frame clones and leaves some out. The table lists about 260,000 clones, 70% to 90% of them singletons, with roughly 2% in the top ten. Comments on this clone: Its cognate antigen is unknown.

Trimming cost V 4 bases and J 6 bases, with 13 bases left between them. Germline CDR1 SEHNR, CDR2 FQNEAQ (reference sequence). This CDR3 has 13 residues. The receptor comes from a woman aged 40 to 50 in good health and CMV-seropositive. The sequenced sample consisted of PBMCs. V is TRBV7-9 and J is TRBJ2-7, with D possibly TRBD2 on 5 matching bases. CDR3 coding DNA: TGTGCCAGCAGCTCACCCGCTAGCATCGAGCAGTACTTC. It is translated as CASSSPASIEQYF.